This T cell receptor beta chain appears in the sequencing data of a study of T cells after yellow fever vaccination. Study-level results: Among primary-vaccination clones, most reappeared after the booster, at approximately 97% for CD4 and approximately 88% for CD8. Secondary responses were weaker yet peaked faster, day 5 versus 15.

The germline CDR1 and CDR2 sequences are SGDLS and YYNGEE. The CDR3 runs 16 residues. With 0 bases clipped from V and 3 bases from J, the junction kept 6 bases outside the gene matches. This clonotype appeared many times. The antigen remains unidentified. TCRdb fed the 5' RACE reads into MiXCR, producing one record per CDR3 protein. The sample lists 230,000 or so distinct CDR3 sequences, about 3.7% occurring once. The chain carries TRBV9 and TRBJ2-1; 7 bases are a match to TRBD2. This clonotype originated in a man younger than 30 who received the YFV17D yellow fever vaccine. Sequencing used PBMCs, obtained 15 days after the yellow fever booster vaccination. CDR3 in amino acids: CASSVGELAVYNEQFF. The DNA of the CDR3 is TGTGCCAGCAGCGTAGGTGAGCTAGCGGTCTACAATGAGCAGTTCTTC.